This is a list of T cell receptor beta chains from one sample in a study of T cell clones after liver transplantation. Sequencing was performed with immunoSEQ multiplex PCR; in TCRdb, only in-frame clones are kept and a portion is missing. This table has 68,000 or so clones, about 92% appearing once. Source: CD4+ T cells from blood, taken less than 28 months after liver transplant. The receptor set was obtained from a human patient who received a liver transplant. Some T cells may be the graft donor's. CDR3s include the opening cysteine and the closing phenylalanine or tryptophan. Each record gives: V gene, D gene, clone size, J gene, CDR3 protein, CDR3 DNA. A D gene is named only where the DNA matches it firmly. Only part of the rows carry a size: once, few, many, or a class if the clone is expanded.

>TRBV19|NA|NA|TRBJ1-5
CASRALNSNQPQHF
TGTGCCAGTAGAGCACTGAATAGCAATCAGCCCCAGCATTTT
>TRBV6-6|NA|NA|TRBJ1-3
CASGGGTSGNTIYF
TGTGCCAGCGGAGGGGGGACTTCTGGAAACACCATATATTTT
>TRBV27|NA|NA|TRBJ2-7
CASSLSLSYEQYF
TGTGCCAGCAGTTTATCGCTCTCATACGAGCAGTACTTC
>TRBV2|NA|NA|TRBJ2-1
CASWGGASYNEQFF
TGTGCCAGCTGGGGCGGGGCCTCCTACAATGAGCAGTTCTTC
>TRBV9|TRBD2|once|TRBJ2-3
CASSALAGDNTDTQYF
TGTGCCAGCAGCGCCCTAGCGGGAGACAACACAGATACGCAGTATTTT
>TRBV7-3|NA|NA|TRBJ2-6
CASSYPRGSGANVLTF
TGTGCCAGCAGCTACCCAAGGGGCTCTGGGGCCAACGTCCTGACTTTC
>TRBV5-8|TRBD1|NA|TRBJ2-1
CASSVGQNYNEQFF
TGTGCCAGCAGCGTGGGACAGAACTACAATGAGCAGTTCTTC
>TRBV9|NA|NA|TRBJ2-2
CASSEGNTGELFF
TGTGCCAGCAGCGAGGGGAACACCGGGGAGCTGTTTTTT
>TRBV5-1|TRBD2|NA|TRBJ2-3
CASGGLAGEDTQYF
TGCGCCAGCGGGGGACTAGCGGGAGAGGATACGCAGTATTTT
>TRBV15|TRBD1|once|TRBJ2-1
CATGGRGPDWEQFF
TGTGCCACCGGGGGCAGGGGGCCGGATTGGGAGCAGTTCTTC
>TRBV6-6|NA|NA|TRBJ1-5
CASSYRDSNQPQHF
TGTGCCAGCAGTTACCGGGACAGCAATCAGCCCCAGCATTTT
>TRBV19|TRBD1|NA|TRBJ2-2
CASSSPRDRHRNTGELFF
TGTGCCAGTAGTAGCCCACGGGACAGGCACAGGAACACCGGGGAGCTGTTTTTT